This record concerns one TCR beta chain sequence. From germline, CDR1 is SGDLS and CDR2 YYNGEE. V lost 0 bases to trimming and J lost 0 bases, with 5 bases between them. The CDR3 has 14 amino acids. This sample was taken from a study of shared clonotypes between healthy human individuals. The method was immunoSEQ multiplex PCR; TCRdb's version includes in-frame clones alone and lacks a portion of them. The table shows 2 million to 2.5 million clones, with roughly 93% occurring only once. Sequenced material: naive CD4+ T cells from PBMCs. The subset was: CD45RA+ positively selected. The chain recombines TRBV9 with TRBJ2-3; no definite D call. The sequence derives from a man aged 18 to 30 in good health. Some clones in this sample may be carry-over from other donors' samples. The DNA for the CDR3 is TGTGCCAGCAGCGTAGACACGAGCACAGATACGCAGTATTTT. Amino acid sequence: CASSVDTSTDTQYF.